These 10 T cell receptor beta chains were all obtained from the same sample, sequenced in a study of technical replicates of blood from four donors. TCRdb keeps only in-frame clones here, not all; method: immunoSEQ multiplex PCR. The table has about 83,000 clones, roughly nine tenths seen once; the top ten hold about 0.26%. Specimen: T cells isolated from PBMCs. The receptors derive from a human donor in good health.

In this sample, this clone turned up once. V and J are TRBV7-9 and TRBJ2-7, with D hard to call. Germline-derived CDR1 and CDR2 are SEHNR and FQNEAQ (reference sequence). The V end was cut by 8 bases, the J end by 0 bases, with 14 bases between. The CDR3 covers 14 residues. CDR3 nucleotide sequence: TGTGCCAGCCAGGCCTCCGGAAGCTCCTACGAGCAGTACTTC. Translated, it gives CASQASGSSYEQYF.

V and J are TRBV11-2 and TRBJ2-2; a weak D match, TRBD2 (5 bases). The CDR3 runs 16 residues. Trimming shortened V by 7 bases and J by 5 bases, and 20 bases separated the two germline ends. The germline V gene encodes CDR1 SGHAT and CDR2 FQNNGV. CDR3 sequence: CASTLISREVTGELFF. The CDR3 bases are TGTGCCAGCACTCTCATAAGTCGGGAAGTGACCGGGGAGCTGTTTTTT.

The V and J genes are TRBV2 and TRBJ2-5; weak D call: TRBD2 (7 bases). The V and J ends lost 7 bases and 2 bases respectively, with 11 bases between them. The germline CDR1 and CDR2 sequences are SNHLY and FYNNEI. CDR3 size: 13 residues. This CDR3 is CASMGGLQETQYF. The DNA of the CDR3 is TGTGCCAGCATGGGGGGGCTTCAAGAGACCCAGTACTTC.

The J gene is TRBJ2-3, the V gene TRBV19, with 8 positions matching TRBD2. The CDR3 runs to 14 residues. Germline V gene sequence: CDR1 LNHDA, CDR2 SQIVND (reference sequence). The trim removed 5 bases at V and 6 bases at J, leaving 7 bases unmatched. The CDR3 coding sequence is TGTGCCAGTAGTTCGTTAGCGGGGCGGGATACGCAGTATTTT. Translation gives CASSSLAGRDTQYF.

The chain recombines TRBV7-2 with TRBJ2-3; TRBD2 aligns across 12 bases. This CDR3 spans 16 amino acids. In germline, CDR1 is SGHTA, CDR2 FQGNSA. V was pared by 3 bases and J by 0 bases, with 1 base of the junction left unmatched. The CDR3 DNA follows: TGTGCCAGCAGCTTCACTAGCGGGGGGAGCACAGATACGCAGTATTTT. Its protein product is CASSFTSGGSTDTQYF. Full variable domain (remainder filled in from reference TRBV7-2 and TRBJ2-3): GAGVSQSPSNKVTEKGKDVELRCDPISGHTALYWYRQSLGQGLEFLIYFQGNSAPDKSGLPSDRFSAERTGGSVSTLTIQRTQQEDSAVYLCASSFTSGGSTDTQYFGPGTRLTVL.

The genes are TRBV10-3 and TRBJ2-3, with TRBD2 matching 13 bases. CDR1 ENHRY and CDR2 SYGVKD come from the germline V gene. V lost 3 bases and J lost 4; bases outside the gene matches: 7. This CDR3 is built from 17 residues. The CDR3 DNA sequence: TGTGCCATCAGTGAAGGACTAGCGGGAGTTAAATCAGATACGCAGTATTTT. Translated: CAISEGLAGVKSDTQYF.

The chain couples TRBV7-6 to TRBJ1-1, with D possibly TRBD1 on 6 matching bases. The germline gives CDR1 SGHVS, CDR2 FNYEAQ. Trimming cost V 2 bases and J 4 bases, with 14 bases left between them. CDR3 length equals 15 residues. The CDR3, as DNA: TGTGCCAGCAGCTTACCGCCTGGGGGCGCCACTGAAGCTTTCTTT. Translated: CASSLPPGGATEAFF.

The chain joins TRBV5-1 to TRBJ2-1; 10 positions match TRBD2. Germline V gene sequence: CDR1 SGHRS, CDR2 YFSETQ. The CDR3 runs 13 residues. The J segment lost 6 bases and the V segment lost 4 bases, leaving 1 base of the junction unmatched. The CDR3 sequence is CASSGTSVNEQFF. The CDR3 DNA reads as TGCGCCAGCAGCGGGACTAGCGTCAATGAGCAGTTCTTC.

The chain employs TRBV2 and TRBJ1-5; tentative D call: TRBD1 (6 bases). The CDR3 covers 13 residues. Per the germline V gene, CDR1 is SNHLY and CDR2 is FYNNEI. V shed 10 bases and J shed 2 bases, with 12 bases lying between them. DNA of the CDR3: TGTGCCACCTACTCAGGGGGCAATCAGCCCCAGCATTTT. Protein product: CATYSGGNQPQHF.

The table lists this clone with a few counts. The chain carries TRBV5-1 and TRBJ1-1, with TRBD1 as a possible D gene (5 bases). Trimming left V 0 bases short and J 1 base short, with 13 bases between. Germline V gene sequence: CDR1 SGHRS, CDR2 YFSETQ. The CDR3 length is 16 residues. CDR3 loop: CASSLGGRGSNTEAFF. The CDR3 coding sequence is TGCGCCAGCAGCTTGGGGGGGAGGGGCTCGAACACTGAAGCTTTCTTT.